Below are 24 T cell receptor beta chains sequenced from a single sample in a study of graft-versus-host responses after intestinal transplantation. Sequencing used immunoSEQ multiplex PCR; TCRdb keeps in-frame clones, though not all of them. The table records tens of thousands of clones, approximately 90% of them present only once. The input for sequencing was PBMCs, taken 26 days after transplant. The source of these receptors is a human patient who received an intestinal transplant, so some T cells may come from the graft donor.

The chain is built from TRBV9 and TRBJ2-1; 10 nucleotides align to TRBD2. The CDR3 is 15 residues long. J gave up 7 bases and V 3 bases, and 7 bases lay outside the gene matches. Germline CDR1 and CDR2: SGDLS and YYNGEE. The CDR3 loop is CASSGGLAGENEQFF. Written as DNA, the CDR3 is TGTGCCAGCAGCGGGGGGCTAGCGGGAGAAAATGAGCAGTTCTTC.

This chain connects TRBV23-1 to TRBJ1-5, with D possibly TRBD1 on 5 matching bases. TRBV23-1 is sorted into the ORF group, with uncertain function. CDR3 size: 14 residues. Trimming removed 4 bases at V and 5 bases at J, with 12 bases between. The chain's CDR3 is CASSLQGNDQPQHF. The DNA for the CDR3 is TGCGCCAGCAGTCTCCAGGGAAACGATCAGCCCCAGCATTTT.

This clone was seen once. The chain uses TRBV28 and TRBJ1-6; no reliable D call. The CDR3 has 13 residues. Trimming removed 7 bases at V and 1 base at J, with 5 bases between. Germline V gives CDR1 MDHEN, CDR2 SYDVKM. CDR3 bases: TGTGCCAGCACGGAGTCCTATAATTCACCCCTCCACTTT. Translated: CASTESYNSPLHF.

V is TRBV15 and J is TRBJ2-2; 8 nucleotides agree with TRBD1. The CDR3 consists of 16 residues. The V gene's germline CDR1 is LNHNV and CDR2 YYDKDF (reference sequence). The trim removed 4 bases at V and 4 bases at J, leaving 8 bases unmatched. The CDR3 DNA sequence: TGTGCCACCAGCACAGGACAGGGAGGCTCCACCGGGGAGCTGTTTTTT. Its translation: CATSTGQGGSTGELFF.

This chain links TRBV15 with TRBJ2-1; maybe TRBD2 (5 bases). CDR1 and CDR2 (germline): LNHNV, YYDKDF (reference sequence). Trimming shortened V by 4 bases and J by 5 bases, and 21 bases separated the two germline ends. The CDR3 has 17 residues. In DNA form, the CDR3 reads TGTGCCACCAGCATTCCCTCCCCCCTTAGCGCGAACAATGAGCAGTTCTTC. Amino acids: CATSIPSPLSANNEQFF.

The genes are TRBV5-1 and TRBJ1-4, with D uncertain. V was trimmed by 2 bases and J by 1 base, leaving 9 bases between them. The germline V gene encodes CDR1 SGHRS and CDR2 YFSETQ. The CDR3 sequence is 15 residues long. DNA for the CDR3: TGCGCCAGCAGCTTCGGTTCTGGAACTAATGAAAAACTGTTTTTT. Residues: CASSFGSGTNEKLFF. The entire variable domain, with the rest obtained from reference TRBV5-1 and TRBJ1-4, is as follows: KAGVTQTPRYLIKTRGQQVTLSCSPISGHRSVSWYQQTPGQGLQFLFEYFSETQRNKGNFPGRFSGRQFSNSRSEMNVSTLELGDSALYLCASSFGSGTNEKLFFGSGTQLSVL.

V is TRBV7-9 and J is TRBJ1-2, with D possibly being TRBD1 (6 bases). Trimming cost V 5 bases and J 4 bases, with 14 bases left between them. Germline V lookup: CDR1 SEHNR, CDR2 FQNEAQ (reference sequence). This CDR3 has 14 residues. The CDR3 nucleotides are TGTGCCAGCAGCACGGGGGAGGGGGTCTATGGCTACACCTTC. Translated, it gives CASSTGEGVYGYTF.

V is TRBV28 and J is TRBJ2-2; the D gene is possibly TRBD2 (5 bases). Germline CDR1 reads MDHEN; CDR2 reads SYDVKM. V was clipped by 3 bases and J by 7 bases, with 18 bases between them. The CDR3 runs 16 residues. The CDR3 spells CASSFSLPGWNGELFF. The CDR3 nucleotides read TGTGCCAGCAGTTTTAGCCTCCCGGGATGGAACGGGGAGCTGTTTTTT.

The chain uses TRBV29-1 and TRBJ2-2; tentative D call: TRBD1 (6 bases). Per the germline V gene, CDR1 is SQVTM and CDR2 is ANQGSEA. Trimming removed 5 bases from V and 6 bases from J, with 22 bases in between. This CDR3 has 16 amino acids. The CDR3 spells CSVILQGLDNAGELFF. CDR3 nucleotides: TGCAGCGTTATCCTACAGGGTTTAGACAACGCCGGGGAGCTGTTTTTT.

This chain links TRBV9 with TRBJ2-3, with 10 nucleotides matching TRBD2. CDR3 length: 16 amino acids. Germline CDR1 SGDLS, CDR2 YYNGEE. V lost 4 bases, J lost 4 bases, and 9 bases stayed unmatched. CDR3 sequence (DNA): TGTGCCAGCAGCCTCCCCCTAGCGGGAGTTTCAGATACGCAGTATTTT. Translating it yields CASSLPLAGVSDTQYF.

This sequence joins TRBV19 and TRBJ2-2; 15 bases match TRBD2. With 4 bases clipped from V and 4 bases from J, the junction kept 7 bases outside the gene matches. Germline CDR1 LNHDA, CDR2 SQIVND (reference sequence). The CDR3 runs to 18 residues. CDR3 amino acids: CASSRTSGGAGSTGELFF. The CDR3 region has the DNA TGTGCCAGTAGTAGGACTAGCGGGGGGGCCGGTAGCACCGGGGAGCTGTTTTTT.

The gene calls are TRBV19 and TRBJ2-1; 8 nucleotides match TRBD1. This CDR3 has 13 residues. V gave up 3 bases and J gave up 6 bases; unmatched junction bases: 1. Germline assignment: CDR1 LNHDA and CDR2 SQIVND (reference sequence). CDR3 region: CASSITGGNEQFF. The DNA for the CDR3 is TGTGCCAGTAGTATTACAGGGGGCAATGAGCAGTTCTTC.

The chain recombines TRBV6-5 with TRBJ1-2; possibly TRBD1 for D (6 bases). The germline V gene encodes CDR1 MNHEY and CDR2 SVGAGI. V was trimmed by 10 bases and J by 8 bases, leaving 17 bases between them. This CDR3 spans 12 amino acids. CDR3: CATLQGLGGYTF. Here the CDR3 DNA reads TGTGCCACCCTGCAGGGGCTTGGGGGCTACACCTTC.

This chain links TRBV7-3 with TRBJ2-2; no reliable D call. This CDR3 comprises 13 residues. Looked up from germline, CDR1 is SGHTA and CDR2 is FQGTGA. V was clipped by 6 bases and J by 1 base, with 6 bases between them. DNA of the CDR3: TGTGCCAGCAGTATTCTGAACACCGGGGAGCTGTTTTTT. Translated: CASSILNTGELFF.

The chain carries TRBV7-9 and TRBJ1-1, with 10 bases fitting TRBD1. This CDR3 is 17 amino acids long. Germline assignment: CDR1 SEHNR and CDR2 FQNEAQ (reference sequence). Losses at the gene ends were 5 bases for V and 5 bases for J; bases not matched to a gene: 14. DNA for the CDR3: TGTGCCAGCAGCACACCCGGGGACAGGGGTTTGGGAACTGAAGCTTTCTTT. This codes for CASSTPGDRGLGTEAFF.

As DNA, the CDR3 is TGTGCCAGCAGTGAGCTACTAGCTGGGGGGGGGCCGAGGGGGACCCAGTACTTC. Its protein is CASSELLAGGGPRGTQYF. The chain combines TRBV6-1 with TRBJ2-5; weak D call: TRBD2 (7 bases). V lost 3 bases and J lost 7, with 27 bases in between. Germline values: CDR1 MNHNS, CDR2 SASEGT. The CDR3 loop spans 18 amino acids.

The chain couples TRBV18 to TRBJ1-4; 8 bases fit TRBD1. This CDR3 is 14 amino acids long. Germline trimming cut 4 bases from V and 4 bases from J; bases unmatched to any gene: 2. CDR1 is KGHSH, CDR2 LQKENI, per germline. CDR3 in DNA: TGTGCCAGCTCACTCACAGGGGGTAATGAAAAACTGTTTTTT. It translates to CASSLTGGNEKLFF.

This chain links TRBV6-1 with TRBJ1-1; D may be TRBD1 (5 bases). V was clipped by 1 base and J by 0 bases, with 9 bases between them. This CDR3 is built from 15 residues. Germline loops: CDR1 MNHNS, CDR2 SASEGT. The CDR3 DNA reads TGTGCCAGCAGTGAAGGTAGGGGAATGAACACTGAAGCTTTCTTT. It specifies CASSEGRGMNTEAFF.

The chain carries TRBV6-1 and TRBJ2-6; TRBD2 matches 11 bases. The junction had 0 bases not matched to a gene; V was cut back by 8 bases and J by 0 bases. Germline V gene data show CDR1 as MNHNS and CDR2 as SASEGT. This CDR3 is built from 15 residues. The CDR3 coding sequence is TGTGCCAGCGGGACTAGCGGCTCTGGGGCCAACGTCCTGACTTTC. This translates into CASGTSGSGANVLTF.

V usage is TRBV5-5 and J usage is TRBJ2-5; unclear D gene. The CDR3 has 14 residues. CDR1 and CDR2 (germline): SGHKS, YYEKEE (reference sequence). Trimming took 0 bases from V and 2 from J, leaving 8 bases between them. The CDR3 bases are TGTGCCAGCAGCTTGGGGCCCTCGCAAGAGACCCAGTACTTC. Amino acid sequence: CASSLGPSQETQYF.

This chain uses TRBV11-2 with TRBJ2-7, with TRBD1 matching 7 bases. V dropped 6 bases and J dropped 6; count of bases not matched to a gene: 2. The CDR3 is 11 amino acids. Germline CDR1 reads SGHAT; CDR2 reads FQNNGV. As DNA, the CDR3 is TGTGCCAGCAGTGCAGGGGGCGAGCAGTACTTC. Translated: CASSAGGEQYF.

The CDR3 loop is CASSPPIPKTYNEQFF. The CDR3 region has the DNA TGTGCCAGCAGCCCTCCTATTCCAAAAACTTACAATGAGCAGTTCTTC. The chain employs TRBV7-9 and TRBJ2-1; unclear D gene. CDR3 size: 16 residues. Trimming cost V 5 bases and J 4 bases, with 18 bases left between them. Germline CDR1 and CDR2: SEHNR and FQNEAQ (reference sequence).

The V and J genes are TRBV7-2 and TRBJ2-7; maybe TRBD2 (5 bases). Trimming removed 3 bases from V and 4 bases from J, with 13 bases in between. The germline gives CDR1 SGHTA, CDR2 FQGNSA. This CDR3 region has 14 residues. This chain's CDR3 is CASSFSGSVYEQYV. The CDR3 nucleotides are TGTGCCAGCAGCTTCTCGGGGTCAGTTTACGAGCAGTACGTC.

This chain connects TRBV19 to TRBJ2-5; D is ambiguous. Between the trimmed V and J ends, which lost 6 bases and 1 base, there was a span of 12 bases. CDR1 LNHDA and CDR2 SQIVND come from the germline V gene (reference sequence). CDR3 length: 14 residues. In nucleotides, the CDR3 is TGTGCCAGTAGCAAGAGGAAGCTCCAAGAGACCCAGTACTTC. This encodes CASSKRKLQETQYF.